The entry below describes one T cell receptor (beta chain). Those enrolled, adults aged roughly 18 to 95 years, came from 25 or so US areas. For recovered donors of Cohort 3, there were two negative PCRs, clearance, or symptom resolution. Sequencing used immunoSEQ multiplex PCR; TCRdb keeps in-frame clones, though not all of them. Counted here are around 310,000 clones, approximately 90% occurring once; the ten biggest clones make up approximately 8.8%. The data were taken from a study of blood T cell repertoires in COVID-19. Study-wide context: Italy, Spain and the United States were the sources of the convalescent and acute COVID-19 samples. T cells, B-cell-depleted T cells, or PBMCs provided the cDNA or gDNA that served as material.

The receptor was derived from a woman aged 40-49 years who had recovered from COVID-19. Sequenced input: PBMCs or T cells enriched from blood (not recorded which).

The CDR3 region has the DNA TGTGCCAGCAGTATCTCTACAGGGTCTGGCTATGGCTACACCTTC. Translated: CASSISTGSGYGYTF. V usage is TRBV28 and J usage is TRBJ1-2; D perhaps matches TRBD1 (6 bases). CDR1 MDHEN and CDR2 SYDVKM come from the germline V gene. The CDR3 totals 15 residues. V lost 5 bases to trimming and J lost 4 bases, with 17 bases between them.